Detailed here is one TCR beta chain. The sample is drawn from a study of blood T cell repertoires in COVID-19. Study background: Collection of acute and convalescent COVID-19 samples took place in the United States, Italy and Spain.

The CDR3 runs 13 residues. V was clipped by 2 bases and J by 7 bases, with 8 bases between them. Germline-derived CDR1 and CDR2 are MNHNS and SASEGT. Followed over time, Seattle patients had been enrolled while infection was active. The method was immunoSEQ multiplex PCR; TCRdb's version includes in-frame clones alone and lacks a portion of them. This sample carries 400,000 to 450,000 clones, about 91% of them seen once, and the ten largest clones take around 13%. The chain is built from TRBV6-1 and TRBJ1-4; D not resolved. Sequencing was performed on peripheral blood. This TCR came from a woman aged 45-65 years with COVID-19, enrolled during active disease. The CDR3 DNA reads TGTGCCAGCAGTGAAACCCCTACTGAAAAACTGTTTTTT. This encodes CASSETPTEKLFF.